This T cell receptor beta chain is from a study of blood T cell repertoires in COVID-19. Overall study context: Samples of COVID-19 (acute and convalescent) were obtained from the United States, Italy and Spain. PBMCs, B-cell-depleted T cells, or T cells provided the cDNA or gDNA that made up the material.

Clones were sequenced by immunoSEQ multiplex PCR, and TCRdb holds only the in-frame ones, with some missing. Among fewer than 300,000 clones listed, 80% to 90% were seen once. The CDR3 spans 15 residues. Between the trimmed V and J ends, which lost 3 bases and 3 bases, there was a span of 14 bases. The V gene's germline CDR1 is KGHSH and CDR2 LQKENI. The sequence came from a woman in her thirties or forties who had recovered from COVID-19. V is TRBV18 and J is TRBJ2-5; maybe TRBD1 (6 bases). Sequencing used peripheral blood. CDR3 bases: TGTGCCAGCTCACCGATCCGGGACAAGGAAGAGACCCAGTACTTC. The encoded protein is CASSPIRDKEETQYF.